These 10 T cell receptor beta chains were sequenced from one sample in a study of beta chain features in type 1 diabetes. Regarding the study as a whole: A moderate, significant TCRB CDR3 shortening appeared in type 1 diabetes across four CD4+ subsets.

The authors reverse transcribed all of the isolated RNA, so sequencing captured expressed TCRB transcripts. Using immunoSEQ multiplex PCR, the repertoire was profiled, and TCRdb retains in-frame clones only, with some absent. The table includes 85,000 to 110,000 clones, about 26% detected once. These receptors have no identified antigens. Sequencing was performed on central memory CD4+ T cells from blood. The source is a woman between 18 and 30 years old with type 1 diabetes.

The chain recombines TRBV6-1 with TRBJ1-1; D remains unclear. The V gene lost 6 bases and the J gene lost 0 bases, with 11 bases spanning the gap. This CDR3 is built from 14 residues. Germline V gives CDR1 MNHNS, CDR2 SASEGT. The CDR3: CASSLSLMNTEAFF. The CDR3 DNA reads TGTGCCAGCAGCCTCTCCTTAATGAACACTGAAGCTTTCTTT.

The chain couples TRBV7-8 to TRBJ1-3, with 9 nucleotides matching TRBD1. The V and J ends lost 1 base and 4 bases, in that order; junction bases with no gene match: 5. Germline V gene data show CDR1 as SGHVS and CDR2 as FQNEAQ. The CDR3 covers 16 residues. The CDR3 bases are TGTGCCAGCAGCTTAGTGGCCGGGACAGGGGGAAACACCATATATTTT. It yields the protein CASSLVAGTGGNTIYF.

The chain has TRBV18 and TRBJ2-1; 7 bases align to TRBD2. The CDR3 loop spans 15 amino acids. The trim removed 1 base at V and 10 bases at J, leaving 10 bases unmatched. Germline lookup yields CDR1 KGHSH and CDR2 LQKENI. CDR3 sequence reads: CASSPLAGRANEQFF. Here the CDR3 DNA reads TGTGCCAGCTCACCACTTGCGGGGAGGGCCAACGAGCAGTTCTTC.

This sequence joins TRBV9 and TRBJ2-1, with TRBD2 identical over 8 bases. V lost 4 bases to trimming and J lost 2 bases; unmatched junction nucleotides: 8. The germline CDR1 and CDR2 sequences are SGDLS and YYNGEE. This CDR3 has 16 residues. In DNA, the CDR3 is TGTGCCAGCAGCACACAAGCGGGAGTTGCCTACAATGAGCAGTTCTTC. Its protein product is CASSTQAGVAYNEQFF.

In this sample, this clone turned up a few times. The chain joins TRBV27 to TRBJ1-2; 9 bases align to TRBD1. The CDR3 is 12 amino acids. Germline lookup yields CDR1 MNHEY and CDR2 SMNVEV (reference sequence). V shed 8 bases and J 8 bases; nucleotides not matched to a gene: 6. CDR3 residues: CASGDRVKGYTF. The CDR3 nucleotides read TGTGCCAGCGGGGACAGGGTGAAGGGCTACACCTTC.

The chain carries TRBV7-7 and TRBJ2-5; a weak D match, TRBD2 (5 bases). There are 13 residues in the CDR3. Looked up from germline, CDR1 is SSHAT and CDR2 is FNYEAQ (reference sequence). The V gene lost 5 bases and the J gene lost 4 bases, with 11 bases spanning the gap. The CDR3 is CASSLGVRETQYF. The CDR3 DNA is TGTGCCAGCAGCCTCGGGGTTCGAGAGACCCAGTACTTC.

The J gene is TRBJ2-5, the V gene TRBV5-6, with 10 bases lining up with TRBD2. This CDR3 is 15 amino acids long. CDR1 is SGHDT, CDR2 YYEEEE, per germline. The V and J ends lost 2 bases and 5 bases, in that order; junction bases with no gene match: 6. In DNA, the CDR3 is TGTGCCAGCAGCTTCCCTAGCGGGAGTGAGGAGACCCAGTACTTC. This codes for CASSFPSGSEETQYF.

This clone was counted only a few times. The J gene is TRBJ2-3, the V gene TRBV6-6; D may be TRBD2 (5 bases). Between the trimmed V and J ends, which lost 6 bases and 7 bases, there was a span of 11 bases. The CDR3 loop spans 12 amino acids. The V gene's germline CDR1 is MNHNY and CDR2 SVGAGI (reference sequence). CDR3 coding DNA: TGTGCCAGCAGACCGGACTTTCATACGCAGTATTTT. This sequence encodes CASRPDFHTQYF.

The chain joins TRBV2 to TRBJ2-1; the match to TRBD2 covers 11 bases. CDR1 is SNHLY and CDR2 is FYNNEI in the germline V gene. This CDR3 comprises 15 residues. V dropped 3 bases and J dropped 6; count of bases not matched to a gene: 4. The DNA of the CDR3 is TGTGCCAGCAGTGATTTAGCGGGAGGGCCCAATGAGCAGTTCTTC. Translating it yields CASSDLAGGPNEQFF.

The V gene is TRBV7-9, the J gene TRBJ1-5, with 7 nucleotides matching TRBD1. V dropped 4 bases and J dropped 3; count of bases not matched to a gene: 6. The germline gives CDR1 SEHNR, CDR2 FQNEAQ (reference sequence). This CDR3 comprises 15 residues. The CDR3, as DNA: TGTGCCAGCAGCTCGGTTGACAGGGTCAATCAGCCCCAGCATTTT. Protein product: CASSSVDRVNQPQHF.